The subject of this entry is one T cell receptor beta chain. How the authors handled the data: Quantification of nucleated cells was approximated via reference gene primer amplification. Measured with immunoSEQ multiplex PCR; TCRdb has only the in-frame clones, and not every one. V and J calls and clone size are as listed in that table; D and trimming were resolved from the DNA. Of some 80,000 clones in the sample, approximately 82% were seen once. The data belong to a study of blood T cell repertoires in COVID-19. Study background: Donors in the United States, Italy and Spain gave samples during acute or convalescent COVID-19. From T cells, B-cell-depleted T cells, or PBMCs came the material, which was cDNA or gDNA.

Per the germline V gene, CDR1 is GTSNPN and CDR2 is SVGIG (reference sequence). With 0 bases removed from V and 10 bases from J, the gap between germline ends came to 9 bases. The CDR3 loop spans 11 amino acids. The chain combines TRBV30 with TRBJ1-2, with no clear D. The source of this sequence is a human donor in a cohort sampled during active COVID-19. Specimen: peripheral blood. The CDR3 nucleotides read TGTGCCTGGAGTGTATCGAGGGTCTACACCTTC. Amino acids: CAWSVSRVYTF.